The 6 T cell receptor beta chains below all came from one sample that was sequenced in a study of T-cell memory formation after mild COVID-19 (dated by TCRdb to the early 2020s). Libraries were built with 5' RACE. Instrument used: Illumina NovaSeq 6000. Starting from the raw public reads, TCRdb applied fastp trimming at Q25, assembled clones with MiXCR and retained in-frame beta chains. Entries are consolidated by CDR3 protein sequence, retaining the most common genes and DNA. In all, the sample holds more than 35,000 distinct CDR3 sequences, and 8.5% to 10% of those were seen once. The biggest ten clones account for 10% to 15% of the sample. The sequenced sample was PBMCs or a T cell subset sorted from them (not recorded which). The receptors derive from an adult woman who had mild COVID-19 (a few samples of this study predate the infection). The sample titles of this study are shuffled in the database, so cell type and time point are left out; the donor was told from shared clones.

The gene calls are TRBV20-1 and TRBJ1-2; D call uncertain. V was cut by 1 base and J by 8 bases, with 8 bases left in between. CDR1 DFQATT and CDR2 SNEGSKA come from the germline V gene (reference sequence). The length of the CDR3 is 11 residues. The CDR3 sequence is CSARVPAGYTF. The CDR3 nucleotides are TGCAGTGCTAGAGTTCCCGCCGGCTACACCTTC.

This clonotype was picked up one time. V is TRBV7-2 and J is TRBJ2-5, with D hard to call. Per germline, CDR1 SGHTA and CDR2 FQGNSA. The CDR3 is 15 amino acids. With 2 bases removed from V and 4 bases from J, the gap between germline ends came to 14 bases. The CDR3: CASSLNLVVGETQYF. The CDR3 DNA reads TGTGCCAGCAGCTTAAACTTAGTAGTTGGAGAGACCCAGTACTTC.

This rearrangement joins TRBV15 to TRBJ2-1; 10 bases map to TRBD2. This CDR3 region has 16 residues. CDR1 LNHNV and CDR2 YYDKDF come from the germline V gene (reference sequence). V shed 1 base and J 6 bases; nucleotides not matched to a gene: 6. The DNA for the CDR3 is TGTGCCACCAGCAGAGGGGACACTAGCGGGGCCAATGAGCAGTTCTTC. Its translation: CATSRGDTSGANEQFF.

This chain uses TRBV15 with TRBJ2-2; D ambiguous. Between the trimmed V and J ends, which lost 0 bases and 6 bases, there was a span of 5 bases. This CDR3 has 13 residues. Germline lookup yields CDR1 LNHNV and CDR2 YYDKDF (reference sequence). Written as DNA, the CDR3 is TGTGCCACCAGCAGAGATAGGGCCGGGGAGCTGTTTTTT. This codes for CATSRDRAGELFF.

This clonotype was found many times. The chain uses TRBV12-3 or TRBV12-4 and TRBJ2-1, with D unresolved. This CDR3 has 13 residues. V lost 3 bases, J lost 6 bases, and 9 bases lay in between. The CDR3 is CASSLETPNEQFF. In DNA form, the CDR3 reads TGTGCCAGCAGTTTGGAGACTCCCAATGAGCAGTTCTTC.

This clonotype was found many times. V gene TRBV6-2 or TRBV6-3 combines with J gene TRBJ2-7; D possibly corresponds to TRBD1 (6 bases). The germline CDR1 and CDR2 sequences are MNHEY and SVGEGT. Trimming removed 7 bases from V and 3 bases from J, with 10 bases in between. The CDR3 is 12 amino acids. CDR3 DNA: TGTGCCAGCAAGGGGGAGAACTACGAGCAGTACTTC. Amino acid sequence: CASKGENYEQYF.